A single T cell receptor beta chain is shown here with its context. Random hexamers were used to reverse transcribe an amount of roughly 0.45 to 1 ug RNA. TCRdb passed the immunoSEQ multiplex PCR reads through MiXCR, listing each CDR3 protein once. Here the sample spans roughly 150,000 distinct CDR3 sequences, nearly 97% being singletons. The record originates from a study of CD8 T cells in Susac syndrome. V gave up 0 bases and J gave up 4 bases, with 9 bases separating them. Germline assignment: CDR1 SQVTM and CDR2 ANQGSEA. The CDR3 covers 14 residues. The source of this sequence is a human donor with multiple sclerosis. V and J are TRBV29-1 and TRBJ1-4; D is unresolved. The sequenced sample consisted of CD8+ T cells from PBMCs. The CDR3 bases are TGCAGCGTTGAAGATCGGTCGGTTAATGAAAAACTGTTTTTT. It specifies CSVEDRSVNEKLFF.